The next 21 T cell receptor beta chains were all read from a single sample in a study of blood T cell repertoires in COVID-19. The method was immunoSEQ multiplex PCR; TCRdb's version includes in-frame clones alone and lacks a portion of them. The sample lists 81,000 or so clones, around 92% occurring once. The sequenced sample consisted of peripheral blood. These TCRs come from a woman in her sixties with active COVID-19.

The CDR3 here is CASSFGLAGEQYF. DNA for the CDR3: TGTGCCAGCAGCTTCGGACTAGCAGGTGAGCAGTACTTC. This chain connects TRBV11-3 to TRBJ2-7; TRBD2 aligns across 8 bases. V trimming: 3 bases; J trimming: 7 bases; junction bases outside the gene matches: 5. This CDR3 has 13 amino acids. Germline CDR1 and CDR2: SGHNT and YENEEA. Together with reference TRBV11-3 and TRBJ2-7, the CDR3 gives the full variable domain: EAGVVQSPRYKIIEKKQPVAFWCNPISGHNTLYWYLQNLGQGPELLIRYENEEAVDDSQLPKDRFSAERLKGVDSTLKIQPAELGDSAVYLCASSFGLAGEQYFGPGTRLTVT.

This clone was seen only once. The chain is built from TRBV19 and TRBJ2-2; TRBD2 matches 8 bases. The J segment lost 2 bases and the V segment lost 5 bases, leaving 7 bases of the junction unmatched. This CDR3 comprises 16 residues. Germline V gene sequence: CDR1 LNHDA, CDR2 SQIVND (reference sequence). The CDR3, as DNA: TGTGCCAGTAGTTACCGCGGGGGGTCCAACACCGGGGAGCTGTTTTTT. Translating it yields CASSYRGGSNTGELFF.

This chain uses TRBV28 with TRBJ1-5, with 7 bases aligning to TRBD1. J was trimmed by 2 bases and V by 4 bases; bases with no gene match: 11. The CDR3 extends over 17 amino acids. CDR1 is MDHEN and CDR2 is SYDVKM in the germline V gene. CDR3 residues: CASSSLETGKGNQPQHF. DNA of the CDR3: TGTGCCAGCAGTTCTCTAGAGACAGGGAAAGGCAATCAGCCCCAGCATTTT. Full variable domain (remainder filled in from reference TRBV28 and TRBJ1-5): DVKVTQSSRYLVKRTGEKVFLECVQDMDHENMFWYRQDPGLGLRLIYFSYDVKMKEKGDIPEGYSVSREKKERFSLILESASTNQTSMYLCASSSLETGKGNQPQHFGDGTRLSIL.

Remarks on this clone: Given a much more abundant clone one base away, this may be a read error. The chain is built from TRBV19 and TRBJ2-7; 8 positions agree with TRBD1. Germline-derived CDR1 and CDR2 are LNHDA and SQIVND (reference sequence). Trimming took 2 bases from V and 1 from J; bases not matched to a gene: 1. The CDR3 extends over 14 amino acids. CDR3 loop: CASSIRTGSYEQYF. As DNA, the CDR3 is TGTGCCAGTAGTATAAGGACAGGGTCCTACGAGCAGTACTTC.

The rearrangement uses TRBV2 and TRBJ1-1; the D gene is possibly TRBD1 (5 bases). Trimming removed 7 bases at V and 3 bases at J, with 12 bases between. The CDR3 is 13 amino acids. Per germline, CDR1 SNHLY and CDR2 FYNNEI. The CDR3 nucleotides read TGTGCCAGCATGCAGGGTGGGTACACTGAAGCTTTCTTT. Translated: CASMQGGYTEAFF.

The V and J genes are TRBV5-6 and TRBJ2-7, with a tentative D call TRBD1 (5 bases). V gave up 4 bases and J gave up 3 bases, with 17 bases separating them. Germline CDR1 is SGHDT and CDR2 is YYEEEE. This CDR3 region has 15 residues. The CDR3 coding sequence is TGTGCCAGCAGCCTAGGCGTGGGGCCGTACTACGAGCAGTACTTC. Protein product: CASSLGVGPYYEQYF.

The chain couples TRBV24-1 to TRBJ2-3; the D is unclear. Germline-derived CDR1 and CDR2 are KGHDR and SFDVKD. The length of the CDR3 is 14 residues. The germline V and J ends were trimmed by 2 bases and 0 bases, with 5 bases remaining between them. The CDR3: CATSDSTSTDTQYF. The CDR3 bases are TGTGCCACCAGTGATTCAACAAGCACAGATACGCAGTATTTT.

J is TRBJ2-3 and V is TRBV19, with TRBD2 matching over 12 bases. J lost 3 bases, V lost 5 bases, and 6 bases had no gene match. Germline V gene data show CDR1 as LNHDA and CDR2 as SQIVND (reference sequence). The CDR3 covers 16 residues. The CDR3 here is CASSDRGLAGTDTQYF. CDR3 nucleotides: TGTGCCAGTAGTGATAGAGGACTAGCGGGAACAGATACGCAGTATTTT.

This clone appeared a single time. The rearrangement joins TRBV6-4 to TRBJ2-1, with 11 bases aligning to TRBD1. Germline assignment: CDR1 MRHNA and CDR2 SNTAGT. This CDR3 spans 18 amino acids. The V and J ends lost 1 base and 7 bases, in that order; junction bases with no gene match: 12. The CDR3 loop reads CASSDYGLGQGDSNEQFF. In nucleotides, the CDR3 is TGTGCCAGCAGTGACTATGGTTTGGGACAGGGGGATTCGAATGAGCAGTTCTTC.

CDR3 amino acids: CASSRSTSGGASEQYF. The CDR3 region has the DNA TGTGCCAGCAGCCGCTCGACTAGCGGGGGGGCGTCCGAGCAGTACTTC. V usage is TRBV21-1 and J usage is TRBJ2-7; TRBD2, the table's D call, was not compared with the DNA. TRBV21-1 is described as a pseudogene. The CDR3 consists of 16 residues.

This rearrangement joins TRBV18 to TRBJ2-7, with 7 nucleotides matching TRBD1. This CDR3 spans 15 amino acids. The trim removed 3 bases at V and 4 bases at J, leaving 9 bases unmatched. Germline V gives CDR1 KGHSH, CDR2 LQKENI. CDR3 DNA sequence: TGTGCCAGCTCACCTACCGGGACAGATGGATACGAGCAGTACTTC. This translates into CASSPTGTDGYEQYF.

J is TRBJ2-5 and V is TRBV3-1 (or the pseudogene TRBV3-2); perhaps TRBD1 as D (6 bases). The V and J ends lost 4 bases and 2 bases respectively, with 8 bases between them. The CDR3 covers 13 residues. The germline gives CDR1 LGHDT, CDR2 YNNKEL (reference sequence). The CDR3 DNA reads as TGTGCCAGCAGCCCCGGACAGCAAGAGACCCAGTACTTC. This gives the protein CASSPGQQETQYF.

The J gene is TRBJ2-3, the V gene TRBV28; D might be TRBD1 (5 bases). CDR3 size: 16 residues. The V end lost 1 base, the J end lost 2 bases, and 13 bases lay between the germline ends. Per germline, CDR1 MDHEN and CDR2 SYDVKM. CDR3 protein: CASSLLEYRSTDTQYF. The CDR3 DNA reads TGTGCCAGCAGTTTATTGGAATACAGGTCCACAGATACGCAGTATTTT.

V usage is TRBV2 and J usage is TRBJ2-1; possible D gene TRBD1, 6 bases. V was cut by 7 bases and J by 9 bases, with 10 bases left in between. CDR3 length: 11 residues. The germline gives CDR1 SNHLY, CDR2 FYNNEI. The CDR3 reads CASIQGIEQFF. The CDR3 coding sequence is TGTGCCAGCATTCAGGGGATTGAGCAGTTCTTC. Looking up the rest from reference TRBV2 and TRBJ2-1 gives the full variable domain: EPEVTQTPSHQVTQMGQEVILRCVPISNHLYFYWYRQILGQKVEFLVSFYNNEISEKSEIFDDQFSVERPDGSNFTLKIRSTKLEDSAMYFCASIQGIEQFFGPGTRLTVL.

The chain uses TRBV7-2 and TRBJ1-2; tentatively, D is TRBD1 (5 bases). Germline-derived CDR1 and CDR2 are SGHTA and FQGNSA. With 0 bases removed from V and 6 bases from J, the gap between germline ends came to 14 bases. This CDR3 comprises 15 residues. The CDR3 DNA is TGTGCCAGCAGCTTAGCGGGCGGGGGAAATAATGGCTACACCTTC. Residues: CASSLAGGGNNGYTF.

CDR3 in amino acids: CASSPREQGGSSGNTIYF. CDR3 DNA sequence: TGTGCCAGCTCACCAAGAGAACAGGGTGGGAGCTCTGGAAACACCATATATTTT. This chain connects TRBV18 to TRBJ1-3, with a tentative D call TRBD1 (6 bases). The CDR3 runs 18 residues. Germline V gene sequence: CDR1 KGHSH, CDR2 LQKENI. V was clipped by 2 bases and J by 0 bases, with 17 bases between them.

The chain recombines TRBV27 with TRBJ2-1; the match to TRBD2 covers 10 bases. Trimming at V came to 1 base and at J to 8 bases, leaving 5 bases not matched to a gene. CDR1 MNHEY and CDR2 SMNVEV come from the germline V gene (reference sequence). This CDR3 is built from 15 residues. The CDR3: CASSLFKREGHEQFF. The CDR3 bases are TGTGCCAGCAGTTTATTTAAGCGGGAGGGCCATGAGCAGTTCTTC.

The V call is TRBV7-2, the J call TRBJ1-2, with D possibly being TRBD1 (6 bases). Per germline, CDR1 SGHTA and CDR2 FQGNSA. V lost 3 bases and J 4 bases, leaving 12 bases between the germline ends. The length of the CDR3 is 14 residues. The CDR3 region has the DNA TGTGCCAGCAGCTTGCCACAGGGCGTCTATGGCTACACCTTC. Amino acid sequence: CASSLPQGVYGYTF.

The chain links TRBV7-8 to TRBJ1-1; D is unclear. The V and J ends lost 5 bases and 0 bases respectively, with 13 bases between them. In germline, CDR1 is SGHVS, CDR2 FQNEAQ. CDR3 length: 15 residues. In DNA form, the CDR3 reads TGTGCCAGCAGCGGGCTAGGACTAATGAACACTGAAGCTTTCTTT. This encodes CASSGLGLMNTEAFF.

CDR3 in DNA: TGTGCCAGTAGTATTCGTCGACAGGGGGCGGCTGAAGCTTTCTTT. This gives the protein CASSIRRQGAAEAFF. This sequence joins TRBV19 and TRBJ1-1; 10 nucleotides agree with TRBD1. The CDR3 is made up of 15 amino acids. V shed 3 bases, J shed 6 bases, and the junction held 7 bases outside the gene matches. Germline V gene data show CDR1 as LNHDA and CDR2 as SQIVND (reference sequence).

The V gene is TRBV3-1 (or the pseudogene TRBV3-2), the J gene TRBJ1-4; D not resolved. Per germline, CDR1 LGHDT and CDR2 YNNKEL (reference sequence). The V end lost 4 bases, the J end lost 13 bases, and 10 bases lay between the germline ends. The CDR3 has 11 residues. Here the CDR3 DNA reads TGTGCCAGCAGCCCCGGTAGCTTACTGTTTTTT. Amino acid sequence: CASSPGSLLFF.